The rows below give T cell receptor beta chains drawn from one sample of a study of blood T cell repertoires in COVID-19. TCRdb keeps only in-frame clones here, not all; method: immunoSEQ multiplex PCR. This sample has a few hundred thousand clones, with around 86% found just once. The sequenced sample was PBMCs or T cells enriched from blood (not recorded which). The receptors were sampled from a young man who had recovered from COVID-19. Each CDR3 is given with its conserved first and last residue. Each record gives: clone size, J gene, V gene, D gene, CDR3 protein, CDR3 DNA. The D gene is left open where the match is weak. Not every row has a clone size; where given, it reads once, few, many or a size class.

. TRBJ2-7 TRBV27 . CASSLRGRGVAYEQYF TGTGCCAGCAGTTTACGGGGCAGGGGGGTTGCCTACGAGCAGTACTTC
. TRBJ2-1 TRBV6-5 TRBD2 CASSYSSGGGYNEQFF TGTGCCAGCAGTTACTCTTCGGGAGGGGGCTACAATGAGCAGTTCTTC
. TRBJ1-6 TRBV7-9 . CASSQDRYSPLHF TGTGCCAGCAGCCAAGACAGATATTCACCCCTCCACTTT
. TRBJ1-6 TRBV10-1 TRBD1 CASSEKQGYSPLHF TGCGCCAGCAGTGAGAAACAGGGGTATTCACCCCTCCACTTT
few TRBJ1-3 TRBV6-5 TRBD1 CASRSNYRGGNTIYF TGTGCCAGCAGATCCAATTACAGGGGTGGAAACACCATATATTTT
. TRBJ1-6 TRBV5-1 TRBD1 CASSPGQGLVSDSPLHF TGCGCCAGCAGCCCGGGACAGGGTTTGGTATCGGATTCACCCCTCCACTTT
. TRBJ1-6 TRBV10-3 TRBD1 CAISPTGGNSPLHF TGTGCCATCAGCCCCACAGGGGGTAATTCACCCCTCCACTTT
. TRBJ2-2 TRBV11-3 . CASSASLTGELFF TGTGCCAGCAGCGCGTCTCTAACCGGGGAGCTGTTTTTT
. TRBJ2-5 TRBV2 TRBD2 CASRETPSGGLQETQYF TGTGCCAGCAGGGAAACACCTAGCGGGGGGCTACAAGAGACCCAGTACTTC
. TRBJ2-1 TRBV5-1 TRBD1 CASSLGQGPYNEQFF TGCGCCAGCAGCCTCGGACAGGGTCCCTACAATGAGCAGTTCTTC
. TRBJ1-1 TRBV11-2 . CASSGGEAEAFF TGTGCCAGCAGTGGTGGGGAGGCCGAAGCTTTCTTT
. TRBJ1-5 TRBV7-2 TRBD1 CASSSPLGDRGFNQPQHF TGTGCCAGCAGCTCCCCCTTAGGGGACAGGGGCTTTAATCAGCCCCAGCATTTT
. TRBJ2-7 TRBV5-1 . CASSLGQPAGSYEQYF TGCGCCAGCAGCTTGGGACAGCCCGCCGGCTCCTACGAGCAGTACTTC
. TRBJ2-3 TRBV10-2 . CASRVSSTDTQYF TGCGCCAGCCGGGTATCTAGCACAGATACGCAGTATTTT
. TRBJ2-1 TRBV24-1 TRBD1 CATSDSGTGFSYNEQFF TGTGCCACCAGTGATTCCGGGACAGGGTTCTCCTACAATGAGCAGTTCTTC
. TRBJ1-2 TRBV7-9 . CASSYRRTEGSGNYGYTF TGTGCCAGCAGCTATAGACGGACAGAGGGGTCGGGTAACTATGGCTACACCTTC
. TRBJ1-1 TRBV11-3 . CASGEGPGDTEAFF TGTGCCAGCGGCGAGGGACCGGGAGACACTGAAGCTTTCTTT
. TRBJ2-1 TRBV28 . CASSFWALTAHPYNEQFF TGTGCCAGCAGTTTTTGGGCGTTGACAGCCCATCCCTACAATGAGCAGTTCTTC
. TRBJ1-1 TRBV4-1 . CASRQEEMMNTEAFF TGCGCCAGCAGGCAAGAGGAGATGATGAACACTGAAGCTTTCTTT
. TRBJ2-7 TRBV10-2 TRBD2 CASSLKVSGALNHF TGCGCCAGCAGCCTTAAAGTTAGCGGGGCCCTAAATCACTTC
. TRBJ1-1 TRBV28 . CASPSGRGSNTEAFF .
. TRBJ2-4 TRBV6-5 . CASRKRGAAKNIQYF TGTGCCAGCAGAAAAAGGGGCGCGGCCAAAAACATTCAGTACTTC
. TRBJ1-5 TRBV6-5 . CASSRQGNQPQHF TGTGCCAGCAGTAGACAGGGCAATCAGCCCCAGCATTTT
. TRBJ2-7 TRBV5-1 TRBD1 CASSLAGQGPYEQYF TGCGCCAGCAGCTTGGCGGGACAGGGCCCCTACGAGCAGTACTTC
. TRBJ2-5 TRBV7-9 . CASSTSGLQYF TGTGCCAGCAGTACATCGGGACTCCAGTACTTC
. TRBJ1-5 TRBV19 . CASSIGQHGQPQHF TGTGCCAGTAGTATTGGACAGCACGGTCAGCCCCAGCATTTT
once TRBJ1-2 TRBV10-2 . CASSEGDGYTF TGCGCCAGCAGTGAAGGGGATGGCTACACCTTC
. TRBJ2-1 TRBV27 TRBD2 CASSLSSGGGNEQFF TGTGCCAGCAGTTTAAGTAGCGGGGGGGGAAATGAGCAGTTCTTC
. TRBJ1-1 TRBV29-1 . CSVLAPAGVMMAFF TGCAGCGTGCTAGCCCCCGCAGGGGTCATGATGGCTTTCTTT
. TRBJ2-7 TRBV6-5 . CASSPRSYEQYF TGTGCCAGCAGCCCCCGCTCCTACGAGCAGTACTTC
. TRBJ2-3 TRBV7-9 . CARQGLTDTQYF TGTGCCAGACAGGGCCTCACAGATACGCAGTATTTT
. TRBJ2-2 TRBV5-1 . CASSFGSDTGELFF TGCGCCAGCAGCTTTGGCAGCGACACCGGGGAGCTGTTTTTT
. TRBJ2-7 TRBV4-2 . CASSPGRGTYEQYF TGTGCCAGCAGCCCCGGACGAGGGACCTACGAGCAGTACTTC
. TRBJ2-7 TRBV20-1 . CSASNPRGEQYF TGCAGTGCTAGTAATCCCAGGGGCGAGCAGTACTTC
. TRBJ1-2 TRBV10-2 . CAVRANPNYGYTF TGCGCCGTCAGGGCTAACCCTAACTATGGCTACACCTTC
. TRBJ2-7 TRBV18 TRBD2 CASSQLAGDSSYEQYF TGTGCCAGCTCACAGCTAGCGGGAGACAGTTCCTACGAGCAGTACTTC
. TRBJ1-2 TRBV11-3 . CASSFNTISSYGYTF TGTGCCAGCAGCTTTAACACCATATCTAGCTATGGCTACACCTTC
. TRBJ2-3 TRBV5-6 TRBD2 CASRRIAGGISTDTQYF TGTGCCAGCAGGAGAATAGCGGGGGGGATTAGCACAGATACGCAGTATTTT
. TRBJ1-1 TRBV20-1 . CRPEGDTEAFF TGCAGGCCCGAGGGGGACACTGAAGCTTTCTTT
. TRBJ1-6 TRBV3-1/TRBV3-2 TRBD1 CASSRQGQGVNSPLHF TGTGCCAGCAGCCGCCAGGGACAGGGAGTGAATTCACCCCTCCACTTT
few TRBJ2-3 TRBV10-3 TRBD2 CAIRGGGGTDTQYF TGTGCCATCAGGGGGGGCGGGGGGACAGATACGCAGTATTTT
many TRBJ2-5 TRBV5-1 TRBD2 CASSLAKGLAGLETQYF TGCGCCAGCAGCTTGGCCAAGGGACTAGCGGGACTAGAGACCCAGTACTTC
. TRBJ1-5 TRBV6-5 TRBD1 CASSQSTGGYQPQHF TGTGCCAGCAGTCAATCGACAGGGGGATATCAGCCCCAGCATTTT
. TRBJ1-5 TRBV18 TRBD1 CASSPGRTGDQPQHF TGTGCCAGCTCACCTGGCCGGACAGGAGATCAGCCCCAGCATTTT
. TRBJ1-5 TRBV2 . CASSRDRANNQPQHF TGTGCCAGCAGTCGGGATCGGGCAAACAATCAGCCCCAGCATTTT
. TRBJ2-3 TRBV6-5 . CASSNVAEPRRYF TGTGCCAGCAGCAACGTAGCGGAACCAAGGAGGTATTTT
. TRBJ2-5 TRBV5-1 . CASRPQGSETQYF TGCGCCAGCCGACCTCAGGGGTCAGAGACCCAGTACTTC
. TRBJ2-7 TRBV7-9 . CASSLGTNGEQYF TGTGCCAGCAGCTTAGGGACTAATGGCGAGCAGTACTTC
once TRBJ1-1 TRBV18 . CASSPPGSVVRAGWTEAFF TGTGCCAGCTCACCACCGGGTTCAGTAGTTAGGGCAGGGTGGACTGAAGCTTTCTTT
. TRBJ2-5 TRBV11-3 . CASSGARGETQYF TGTGCCAGCAGCGGCGCTCGGGGAGAGACCCAGTACTTC
. TRBJ2-1 TRBV9 . CASSAVRTSEQEQFF TGTGCCAGCAGCGCAGTTAGGACTTCCGAGCAGGAGCAGTTCTTC
. TRBJ1-5 TRBV24-1 . CATSGGLGNQPQHF TGTGCCACCAGTGGGGGGCTTGGCAATCAGCCCCAGCATTTT
. TRBJ2-5 TRBV11-2 TRBD1 CASSLVTGGTETQYF TGTGCCAGCAGCTTAGTAACAGGGGGGACGGAGACCCAGTACTTC
. TRBJ2-7 TRBV4-2 TRBD1 CASSRQGATGEQYF TGTGCCAGCAGCCGACAGGGGGCTACAGGCGAGCAGTACTTC
. TRBJ2-1 TRBV7-8 TRBD2 CASSSIQAGGSNEQFF TGTGCCAGCAGCTCAATTCAAGCGGGAGGGAGCAATGAGCAGTTCTTC
. TRBJ2-1 TRBV11-1 TRBD2 CASRLGGAASYNEQFF TGTGCCAGCAGACTCGGGGGGGCGGCCTCCTACAATGAGCAGTTCTTC